This paragraph reports one T cell receptor beta chain. Its antigen is not yet known. Per-base qualities were not stored, and no clone one base away is much larger. The sample's time point, from its label and the paper: baseline before first vaccination. The vaccinee samples were drawn from two UK trials, COV001 and COV002, one of which was a single-blind randomized controlled phase 2/3 trial testing AZD1222 (ChAdOx1 nCoV-19) in healthy adults. Trial participant PBMC samples were collected at day 0 and day 28 after the second dose for TCRbeta chain sequencing. These data come from a study of T cell responses to AZD1222 COVID-19 vaccine (dated by TCRdb to 2020 to 2022). Background for the entire study: AZD1222 recipients given second doses at about 4 weeks or at about 12 weeks were pooled, since spike-specific TCR depth and breadth were not found to differ between the two schedules. Trial participants were enrolled into age subgroups of 18-55, 56-69 and 70-plus years, which contained roughly 150, 30 and 60 TCR-sequenced participants, respectively. A total of about 230 trial participants underwent TCR sequencing, of whom 207 received two doses of AZD1222 and 26 received two doses of the MenACWY control vaccine.

The CDR3 regions of human TCRbeta chains were analyzed by immunosequencing. The authors' pipeline ran thus. Repertoire TCRs were checked for matches against a reference library of SARS-CoV-2-specific TCRs that had been generated using the MIRA antigen-specificity platform. Breadth was defined as the fraction of unique TCRs that were SARS-CoV-2-associated. Depth was defined as the fraction of total T cells that were SARS-CoV-2-associated. Using the MIRA data, each spike-specific TCR was mapped to the spike region that the TCR reacts to and placed in a CD4 or CD8 class. Log10-transformed breadth and depth values were compared by one-way ANOVA with Sidak's multiple comparisons tests. TCRdb took over this immuneACCESS table, retaining in-frame rearrangements with V and J assigned. Such tables are incomplete; in checked studies, under half of the missing clones stem from an unresolved V gene, and the remainder is unexplained. That table gives V, J and clone size, and the DNA gave D and trimming. Across this sample there are around 160,000 clones, with 85% to 95% seen only once. Under 2% of the sample lies in the top ten.

General study outcomes and caveats: In the small 56-69-year group, the increase in depth fell short of significance, most likely because of low power. Participants were mostly white British, with more females than males. The authors suggested clonal diversity may have been underestimated. Reportedly, close to half of the unique spike-specific TCRs recognized epitopes lying outside the regions that are mutated in the B.1.351 and B.1.1.7 variants. CD4 TCRs associated with the vaccine covered the entire spike protein, and the dominant responses were in regions 160-218 and 743-854. Conclusions about previously exposed vaccinees are limited because only a handful of AZD1222 recipients were SARS-CoV-2 seropositive at baseline. Spike-specific TCR breadth and depth rose significantly after two AZD1222 doses compared with day 0 and with MenACWY recipients. Because no day 14 peak-response samples were available, the repertoires could be characterized only after the peak T cell response.

From its cysteine to its phenylalanine, the CDR3 spans 18 amino acids. The CDR3 DNA has 54 bases and is translated from base 1. CDR1 and CDR2, looked up from the germline V gene, are SGDLS and YYNGEE. Cut back by 0 bases and 6 bases, the V and J ends lie 23 bases apart. The chain is assembled from TRBV9 and TRBJ2-3; TRBD2 is a possible D gene, resting on 6 matching bases. This receptor was taken from an adult in good health. The sample consisted of peripheral blood, taken on day 0 of AZD1222 vaccination. The CDR3 amino acid sequence is: CASSVAHSSLALGDTQYF. The nucleotides are TGTGCCAGCAGCGTAGCTCACAGCTCCCTAGCGCTGGGGGATACGCAGTATTTT. Full variable domain (CDR3 extended with the reference TRBV9 and TRBJ2-3 proteins): DSGVTQTPKHLITATGQRVTLRCSPRSGDLSVYWYQQSLDQGLQFLIQYYNGEERAKGNILERFSAQQFPDLHSELNLSSLELGDSALYFCASSVAHSSLALGDTQYFGPGTRLTVL.